The 9 T cell receptor beta chains listed next were all sequenced from one sample in a study of T cells in Graves' hyperthyroidism and ophthalmopathy. What was amplified from RNA transcripts were TCR beta CDR3 regions. Carried out on the TCR CDR3, a first-round RT-PCR used the HTBI primer set. Using its own MiXCR run on the multiplex PCR reads, TCRdb lists one record per CDR3 protein. The sample lists under 400,000 distinct CDR3 sequences; more than 11% were seen once. Sequencing used blood. The receptors here all came from a woman aged 60 to 75 with Graves' hyperthyroidism.

There are a few counts of this clonotype. The chain couples TRBV20-1 to TRBJ2-5; D may be TRBD1 (6 bases). This CDR3 contains 15 residues. Per germline, CDR1 DFQATT and CDR2 SNEGSKA (reference sequence). The ends were cut back, 3 bases at V and 13 bases at J, with 27 bases in the middle. The DNA of the CDR3 is TGCAGTGCTAGTGCCTCCGACAGGCCCCCGAATGGACTGTACTTC. This codes for CSASASDRPPNGLYF.

In its sample, this clonotype was seen a few times. The rearrangement links TRBV15 to TRBJ2-1, with D perhaps TRBD2 (5 bases). There are 13 residues in the CDR3. V gave up 7 bases and J gave up 8 bases, with 15 bases separating them. Germline CDR1 reads LNHNV; CDR2 reads YYDKDF (reference sequence). In nucleotides, the CDR3 is TGTGCCACCACGGACCCCCAGCGGTATGAGCAGTTCTTC. This gives the protein CATTDPQRYEQFF.

This clonotype came up many times. This chain uses TRBV3-1 with TRBJ2-1; tentatively, D is TRBD2 (6 bases). The CDR3 has 16 amino acids. The V end was cut by 2 bases, the J end by 4 bases, with 15 bases between. Germline loops: CDR1 LGHDT, CDR2 YNNKEL (reference sequence). The CDR3 DNA reads as TGTGCCAGCAGCCAAAGCGGACTATTAGAGTACAATGAGCAGTTCTTC. Protein product: CASSQSGLLEYNEQFF.

The chain joins TRBV5-1 to TRBJ2-7; 8 nucleotides match TRBD1. Trimming cost V 0 bases and J 3 bases; bases outside gene matches: 5. Germline V gene data show CDR1 as SGHRS and CDR2 as YFSETQ. The CDR3 consists of 15 residues. The DNA for the CDR3 is TGCGCCAGCAGCTTGGACGGACAGGGTGTCTACGAGCAGTACTTC. Translation gives CASSLDGQGVYEQYF.

The table lists this clonotype with many counts. The V gene is TRBV12-3 or TRBV12-4, the J gene TRBJ2-3; the D gene is possibly TRBD1 (7 bases). V was pared by 6 bases and J by 0 bases, with 16 bases between. The CDR3 runs 16 residues. For the CDR3, the DNA is TGTGCCAGCAGGCGCCCAGGGGGAGGTAGCACAGATACGCAGTATTTT. As protein: CASRRPGGGSTDTQYF.

This clonotype was counted at least ten times. The chain carries TRBV20-1 and TRBJ1-2, with D perhaps TRBD1 (6 bases). Germline V gives CDR1 DFQATT, CDR2 SNEGSKA (reference sequence). Trimming removed 2 bases at V and 2 bases at J, with 9 bases between. This CDR3 comprises 13 residues. The CDR3 region has the DNA TGCAGTGCTAGACCAACAGGGAACTATGGCTACACCTTC. Amino acids: CSARPTGNYGYTF.

This clonotype has at least ten counts. The J gene is TRBJ2-7, the V gene TRBV5-1; 10 nucleotides match TRBD2. The junction had 18 bases not matched to a gene; V was cut back by 4 bases and J by 2 bases. Per the germline V gene, CDR1 is SGHRS and CDR2 is YFSETQ. This CDR3 is 19 amino acids long. This CDR3 reads CASSPASVSGRARPYEQYF. For the CDR3, the DNA is TGCGCCAGCAGCCCAGCATCGGTAAGCGGGAGGGCCCGACCCTACGAGCAGTACTTC.

This clonotype has at least ten counts. The V and J genes are TRBV3-1 and TRBJ2-3; 10 nucleotides agree with TRBD2. The V and J ends lost 0 bases and 0 bases, in that order; junction bases with no gene match: 9. The CDR3 runs to 19 residues. Germline V gene lookup returns CDR1 LGHDT and CDR2 YNNKEL (reference sequence). CDR3 sequence (DNA): TGTGCCAGCAGCCAAGATCGGCTAGCGGGAGCTCTCAGCACAGATACGCAGTATTTT. It yields the protein CASSQDRLAGALSTDTQYF.

The V gene is TRBV11-2, the J gene TRBJ1-1, with D unclear. Between the trimmed V and J ends, which lost 4 bases and 4 bases, there was a span of 13 bases. Germline CDR1 SGHAT, CDR2 FQNNGV. CDR3 length: 14 amino acids. In nucleotides, the CDR3 is TGTGCCAGCAGCTCCCCCCTGGAAGGCACTGAAGCTTTCTTT. This encodes CASSSPLEGTEAFF.